This T cell receptor beta chain was documented in a study of T-cell memory formation after mild COVID-19. Study conclusions and caveats: Clones that got smaller from day 15 to 85 had even CD4/CD8, while clones growing later tipped toward CD4+.

TCRdb called the 5' RACE reads again in MiXCR, with one record for every CDR3 protein. The sample consists of 65,000 to 95,000 distinct CDR3 sequences, 9.5% to 15% of them appearing once. This clonotype rates as medium-sized. Its antigen is currently unknown. CDR1 SGHTA and CDR2 FQGNSA come from the germline V gene. The CDR3 is 21 amino acids. Unmatched junction bases numbered 18, after V lost 1 base and J lost 8 bases. The sequence was collected from a man between 18 and 29 years old who had mild COVID-19 (a few samples of this study predate the infection). Cell type and time point are not known. Material for sequencing was PBMCs or a T cell subset sorted from them (not recorded which). J is TRBJ2-1 and V is TRBV7-2; 15 bases align to TRBD2. DNA for the CDR3: TGTGCCAGCAGCTTAGAACACCCTTGGACTAGCGGGGGGGGTTTTCTCGATGAGCAGTTCTTC. Its protein is CASSLEHPWTSGGGFLDEQFF.